Presented here are 15 T cell receptor beta chains from one specimen sequenced in a study of metastatic and nonmetastatic thyroid tumors. Thyroid surgery took place with no prior treatment in any patient. With MiXCR, TCRdb reprocessed the PCR reads. Among approximately 13,000 clones listed, around 20% were seen once. The sequenced sample was adjacent normal tissue. These receptors all come from a female donor with papillary thyroid cancer or a benign thyroid nodule (not recorded which). Some clones in this sample may be carry-over from other donors' samples.

The rearrangement joins TRBV9 to TRBJ2-5; TRBD2 matches at 8 bases. The V segment lost 2 bases and the J segment 4 bases; nucleotides outside the gene matches: 7. Per germline, CDR1 SGDLS and CDR2 YYNGEE. The CDR3 runs 15 residues. The DNA of the CDR3 is TGTGCCAGCAGCGTTCCGGGAGGGGGGCGAGAGACCCAGTACTTC. Translation gives CASSVPGGGRETQYF.

This clone has just a few counts. This chain uses TRBV11-2 with TRBJ2-7; TRBD1 agrees at 8 bases. V dropped 0 bases and J dropped 4; count of bases not matched to a gene: 11. CDR1 is SGHAT and CDR2 is FQNNGV in the germline V gene. The CDR3 runs to 17 residues. The chain's CDR3 is CASSLDPGGAAPYEQYF. For the CDR3, the DNA is TGTGCCAGCAGCTTAGATCCAGGGGGCGCCGCCCCATACGAGCAGTACTTC.

This clone is labeled medium-sized. The chain recombines TRBV6-1 with TRBJ1-1; unclear D gene. Germline assignment: CDR1 MNHNS and CDR2 SASEGT. V dropped 6 bases and J dropped 7 bases, with 18 bases sitting between them. The CDR3 is 14 residues long. The CDR3 nucleotides read TGTGCCAGCAGACCCGGACGTAACCTCTTTGAAGCTTTCTTT. It encodes CASRPGRNLFEAFF.

The genes are TRBV20-1 and TRBJ2-5; possible D gene TRBD1, 6 bases. CDR1 and CDR2 from the germline V gene are DFQATT and SNEGSKA (reference sequence). Between the trimmed V and J ends, which lost 3 bases and 5 bases, there was a span of 19 bases. The CDR3 totals 15 residues. Here the CDR3 reads CSARDSDRIGETQYF. In DNA form, the CDR3 reads TGCAGTGCTAGGGACTCAGACAGGATTGGGGAGACCCAGTACTTC.

This clone is judged medium-sized (0.01 to 0.1%). J is TRBJ2-2 and V is TRBV5-1; no clear D gene. The length of the CDR3 is 14 residues. CDR1 is SGHRS, CDR2 YFSETQ, per germline. V lost 0 bases, J lost 1 base, and 4 bases lay in between. CDR3 region: CASSLGQNTGELFF. In DNA, the CDR3 is TGCGCCAGCAGCTTGGGACAGAACACCGGGGAGCTGTTTTTT. Looking up the rest from reference TRBV5-1 and TRBJ2-2 gives the full variable domain: KAGVTQTPRYLIKTRGQQVTLSCSPISGHRSVSWYQQTPGQGLQFLFEYFSETQRNKGNFPGRFSGRQFSNSRSEMNVSTLELGDSALYLCASSLGQNTGELFFGEGSRLTVL.

There are a few counts of this clone. The gene calls are TRBV27 and TRBJ2-5; 9 bases line up with TRBD1. The V gene's germline CDR1 is MNHEY and CDR2 SMNVEV (reference sequence). There are 14 residues in the CDR3. V gave up 5 bases and J gave up 4 bases; unmatched junction bases: 5. CDR3 sequence (DNA): TGTGCCAGCAGTCAGGACAGGGGAGGAGAGACCCAGTACTTC. Protein product: CASSQDRGGETQYF.

This clone was observed many times. J is TRBJ2-3 and V is TRBV29-1; 10 nucleotides agree with TRBD2. The CDR3 totals 13 residues. The J segment lost 8 bases and the V segment lost 4 bases, leaving 6 bases of the junction unmatched. Germline CDR1 reads SQVTM; CDR2 reads ANQGSEA. CDR3 sequence (DNA): TGCAGCGTTGCTAGCGGGAGAGCCGGTACGCAGTATTTT. Its protein product is CSVASGRAGTQYF.

Only a few counts were recorded for this clone. The chain uses TRBV20-1 and TRBJ2-7; 11 positions match TRBD2. CDR3 length equals 13 residues. J lost 4 bases, V lost 5 bases, and 4 bases had no gene match. Germline V gene lookup returns CDR1 DFQATT and CDR2 SNEGSKA (reference sequence). CDR3 nucleotides: TGCAGTGCTGCTGGGACTAGCGGTTACGAGCAGTACTTC. Its translation: CSAAGTSGYEQYF.

Regarding this clone: The final CDR3 position lacks the conserved phenylalanine or tryptophan, pointing to a likely read error. The DNA is omitted, as the CDR3 cannot be located on it reliably, and the CDR3 follows TCRdb's listing. The chain combines TRBV10-2 with TRBJ1-5. Germline CDR1 reads WSHSY; CDR2 reads SAAADI. Counting both end residues, the CDR3 totals 15 amino acids. This CDR3 is CASSEFADSNHPQQY.

Regarding this clone: Relative to the germline gene, one junction end is altered; a read error may explain this. The chain employs TRBV5-4 and TRBJ2-1; TRBD1 aligns across 8 bases. The CDR3 length is 15 residues. Germline assignment: CDR1 SGHNT and CDR2 YYREEE (reference sequence). The CDR3 here is CASSPGTGGYNEQSF. DNA for the CDR3: TGTGCCAGCAGCCCCGGGACAGGTGGCTACAATGAGCAGTCCTTC.

The table lists this clone with many counts. In nucleotides, the CDR3 is TGTGCCAGCTCGCTAGAGAACTACGAGCAGTACTTC. Protein: CASSLENYEQYF. The chain has TRBV3-1 and TRBJ2-7; D is unresolved. The germline gives CDR1 LGHDT, CDR2 YNNKEL (reference sequence). This CDR3 contains 12 residues. Deletions cut 8 bases from V and 3 bases from J, with 11 bases between.

Ten or more counts support this clone. The J gene is TRBJ2-2, the V gene TRBV19; D may be TRBD1 (6 bases). Deletions cut 7 bases from V and 2 bases from J, with 20 bases between. Germline CDR1 LNHDA, CDR2 SQIVND (reference sequence). The CDR3 contains 17 residues. Here the CDR3 reads CASKPNLSRGNTGELFF. As DNA, the CDR3 is TGTGCCAGTAAACCCAATCTGAGCAGGGGAAACACCGGGGAGCTGTTTTTT.

This clone has just one count. The rearrangement joins TRBV2 to TRBJ2-7, with D possibly matching TRBD2 (6 bases). The germline CDR1 and CDR2 sequences are SNHLY and FYNNEI. CDR3 size: 13 residues. CDR3 protein: CAASGEVSYEQYF. CDR3 sequence (DNA): TGTGCAGCCTCGGGGGAAGTATCCTACGAGCAGTACTTC.

The chain links TRBV4-1 to TRBJ2-5, with 11 bases fitting TRBD2. The J segment lost 6 bases and the V segment lost 0 bases, leaving 15 bases of the junction unmatched. CDR3 length: 19 residues. CDR1 MGHRA and CDR2 YSYEKL come from the germline V gene. The CDR3 spells CASSQDGTWASGGLKTQYF. In DNA form, the CDR3 reads TGCGCCAGCAGCCAAGACGGGACTTGGGCTAGCGGGGGGTTGAAGACCCAGTACTTC.

The rearrangement joins TRBV5-1 to TRBJ2-5; D could derive from TRBD1 or TRBD2 (5 bases each). Trimming removed 4 bases at V and 5 bases at J, with 18 bases between. This CDR3 is 15 amino acids long. CDR1 and CDR2 (germline): SGHRS, YFSETQ. DNA of the CDR3: TGCGCCAGCAGCCCCCGGGTAGGGTGGGGGGAGACCCAGTACTTC. The encoded protein is CASSPRVGWGETQYF.